Described below is a single TCR beta chain sequence and its context. This specimen belongs to a study of OX40 agonist ivuxolimab in advanced cancers. The protocol was immunoSEQ multiplex PCR, while the TCRdb copy is restricted to in-frame clones and leaves out a portion. The data show roughly 64,000 clones, 75% to 90% seen once. Germline lookup yields CDR1 MNHEY and CDR2 SMNVEV (reference sequence). The CDR3 contains 14 residues. Trimming took off 1 base at V and 10 bases at J, with 14 bases between the two ends. V usage is TRBV27 and J usage is TRBJ1-5; D is unclear. The sequences come from CD4+ or CD8+ T cells sorted from blood, collected in a trial of the OX40 agonist ivuxolimab. The sequence was collected from an adult with an advanced solid tumor such as melanoma, head and neck, liver or kidney cancer. Here the CDR3 DNA reads TGTGCCAGCAGTTTATTCAGTGCCGGGCAACCCCAGCATTTT. It specifies CASSLFSAGQPQHF.